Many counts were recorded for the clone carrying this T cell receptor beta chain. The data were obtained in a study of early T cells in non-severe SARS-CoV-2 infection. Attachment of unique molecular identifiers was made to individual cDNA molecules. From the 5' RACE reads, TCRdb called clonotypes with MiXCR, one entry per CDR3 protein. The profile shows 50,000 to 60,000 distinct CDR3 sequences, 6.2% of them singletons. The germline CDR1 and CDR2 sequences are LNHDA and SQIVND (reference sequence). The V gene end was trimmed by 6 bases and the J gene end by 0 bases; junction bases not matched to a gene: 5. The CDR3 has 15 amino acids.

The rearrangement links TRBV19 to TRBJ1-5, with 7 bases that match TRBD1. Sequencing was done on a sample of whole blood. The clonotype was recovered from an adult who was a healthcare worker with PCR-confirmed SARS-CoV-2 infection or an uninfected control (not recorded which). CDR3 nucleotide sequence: TGTGCCAGTAGCCCGGGACAGCGTAGCAATCAGCCCCAGCATTTT. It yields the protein CASSPGQRSNQPQHF.